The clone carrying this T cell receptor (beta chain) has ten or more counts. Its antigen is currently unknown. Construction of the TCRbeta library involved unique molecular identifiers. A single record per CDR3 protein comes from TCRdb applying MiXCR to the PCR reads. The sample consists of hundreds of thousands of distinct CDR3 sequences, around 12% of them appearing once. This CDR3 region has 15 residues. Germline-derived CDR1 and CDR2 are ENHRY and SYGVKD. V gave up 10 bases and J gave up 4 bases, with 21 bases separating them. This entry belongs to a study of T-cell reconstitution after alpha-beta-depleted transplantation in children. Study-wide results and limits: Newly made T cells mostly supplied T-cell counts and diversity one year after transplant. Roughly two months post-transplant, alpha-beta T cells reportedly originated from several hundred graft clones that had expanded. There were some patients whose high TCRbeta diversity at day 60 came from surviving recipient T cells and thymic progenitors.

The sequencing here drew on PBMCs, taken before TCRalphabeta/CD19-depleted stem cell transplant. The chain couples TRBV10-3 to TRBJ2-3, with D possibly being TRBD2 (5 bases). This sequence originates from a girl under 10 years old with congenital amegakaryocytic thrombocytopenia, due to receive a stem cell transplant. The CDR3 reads CATEDGNLGPDTQYF. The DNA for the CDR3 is TGTGCCACAGAGGACGGGAACCTCGGGCCAGATACGCAGTATTTT.